The rows below give T cell receptor beta chains drawn from one sample of a study of vaccination and CD4 T cells after COVID-19. TCRdb independently ran MiXCR on the PCR reads; one entry per CDR3 protein. The sample consists of about 22,000 distinct CDR3 sequences, about two fifths of them appearing once. Their target antigens are unknown. Sample: CD4+ T cells from blood, cultured in vitro, taken about 7 months after SARS-CoV-2 vaccination. These receptors originate from a human donor who had recovered from COVID-19. Both conserved end residues are part of each CDR3. D genes are given only for firm matches. Size values are once, few and many counts, or a class for expanded clones, and some rows have none.

d_call	clone_size	v_call	j_call	cdr3_nt	cdr3_aa
NA	NA	TRBV10-3	TRBJ1-2	TGTGCCATCAGTGAGGCTTTGGGGGCCTATGGCTACACCTTC	CAISEALGAYGYTF
NA	NA	TRBV6-5	TRBJ1-2	TGTGCCAGCAGTTACTCGACCCATGGATATGGCTACACCTTC	CASSYSTHGYGYTF
TRBD2	few	TRBV7-8	TRBJ2-1	TGTGCCAGCAGCGCAGGACTAGCGGTAACCTACAATGAGCAGTTCTTC	CASSAGLAVTYNEQFF
NA	NA	TRBV6-1	TRBJ2-1	TGTGCCAGCAGGAGACAGGGTTCGGGGGTAGCTAATGAGCAGTTCTTC	CASRRQGSGVANEQFF
NA	NA	TRBV6-1	TRBJ1-1	TGTGCCAGCCGAGGGGCGGGGGGCGCATCGGACACTGAAGCTTTCTTT	CASRGAGGASDTEAFF
NA	few	TRBV27	TRBJ2-1	TGTGCCAGCAGTTTATCTTGGATTGGTTACAATGAGCAGTTCTTC	CASSLSWIGYNEQFF
TRBD2	NA	TRBV2	TRBJ2-7	TGTGCCACTTCGGGAGGGCGAAACTACGAGCAGTACTTC	CATSGGRNYEQYF
NA	few	TRBV24-1	TRBJ1-2	TGTGCCACCAGTGCCGTGGACATTAACTATGGCTACACCTTC	CATSAVDINYGYTF
NA	NA	TRBV7-6	TRBJ2-3	TGTGCCAGCAGCTTAGAGGTCGGGGGTACCACAGATACGCAGTATTTT	CASSLEVGGTTDTQYF
TRBD2	few	TRBV20-1	TRBJ2-1	TGCAGTGCTACCCAACTAGCGGGAGCGGTCAATGAGCAGTTCTTC	CSATQLAGAVNEQFF